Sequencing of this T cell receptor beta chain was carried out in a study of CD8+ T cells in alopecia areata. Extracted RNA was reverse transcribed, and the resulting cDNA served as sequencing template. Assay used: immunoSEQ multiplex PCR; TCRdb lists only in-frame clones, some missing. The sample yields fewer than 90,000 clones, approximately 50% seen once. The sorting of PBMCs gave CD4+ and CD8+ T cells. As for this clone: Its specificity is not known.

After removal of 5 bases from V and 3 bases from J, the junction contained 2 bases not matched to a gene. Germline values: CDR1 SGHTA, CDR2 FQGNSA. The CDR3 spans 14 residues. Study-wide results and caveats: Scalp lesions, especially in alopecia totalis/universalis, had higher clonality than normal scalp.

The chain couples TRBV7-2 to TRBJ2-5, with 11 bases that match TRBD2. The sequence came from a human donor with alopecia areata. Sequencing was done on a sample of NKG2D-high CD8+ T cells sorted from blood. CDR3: CASSLLAGEETQYF. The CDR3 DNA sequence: TGTGCCAGCAGCCTACTAGCGGGAGAAGAGACCCAGTACTTC.